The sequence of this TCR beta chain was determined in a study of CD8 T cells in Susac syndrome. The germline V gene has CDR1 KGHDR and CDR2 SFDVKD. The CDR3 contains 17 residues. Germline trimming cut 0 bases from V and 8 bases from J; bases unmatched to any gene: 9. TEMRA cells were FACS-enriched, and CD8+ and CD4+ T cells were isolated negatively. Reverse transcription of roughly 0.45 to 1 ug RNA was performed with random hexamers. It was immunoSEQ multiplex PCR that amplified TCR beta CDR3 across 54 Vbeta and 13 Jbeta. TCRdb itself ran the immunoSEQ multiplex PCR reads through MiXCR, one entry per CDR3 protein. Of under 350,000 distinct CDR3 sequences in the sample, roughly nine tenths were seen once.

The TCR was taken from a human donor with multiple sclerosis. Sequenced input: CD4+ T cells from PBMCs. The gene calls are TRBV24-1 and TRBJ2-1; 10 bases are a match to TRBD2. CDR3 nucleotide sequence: TGTGCCACCAGTGATTTGCCCACTAGCGGGGCCTCCGATGAGCAGTTCTTC. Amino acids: CATSDLPTSGASDEQFF.